This TCR beta chain was obtained from a study of T cell responses to AZD1222 COVID-19 vaccine. The repertoire was sequenced with immunoSEQ multiplex PCR; TCRdb's copy has only in-frame clones and lacks some. The sample carries 150,000 to 200,000 clones, 88% recorded once. CDR1 is LNHDA and CDR2 is SQIVND in the germline V gene (reference sequence). V was shortened by 3 bases and J by 5 bases, with 11 bases between the two germline ends. The CDR3 runs to 14 residues. The sequences come from peripheral blood, collected on day 0 of AZD1222 vaccination. This clonotype was sampled from an adult in good health. The rearrangement uses TRBV19 and TRBJ2-1; no clear D gene. Here the CDR3 DNA reads TGTGCCAGTAGTATTAGAGCCGTTAACAATGAGCAGTTCTTC. This gives the protein CASSIRAVNNEQFF.